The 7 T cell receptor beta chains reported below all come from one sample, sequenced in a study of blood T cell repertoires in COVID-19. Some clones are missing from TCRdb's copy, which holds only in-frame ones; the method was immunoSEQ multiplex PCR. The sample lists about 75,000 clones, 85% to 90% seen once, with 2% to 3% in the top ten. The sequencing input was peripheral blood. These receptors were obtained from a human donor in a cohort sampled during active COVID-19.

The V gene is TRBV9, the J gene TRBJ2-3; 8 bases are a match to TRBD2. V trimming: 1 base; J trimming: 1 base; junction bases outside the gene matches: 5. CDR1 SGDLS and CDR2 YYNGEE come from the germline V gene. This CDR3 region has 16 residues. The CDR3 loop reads CASSVSGGAGTDTQYF. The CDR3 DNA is TGTGCCAGCAGCGTATCCGGGGGGGCAGGCACAGATACGCAGTATTTT.

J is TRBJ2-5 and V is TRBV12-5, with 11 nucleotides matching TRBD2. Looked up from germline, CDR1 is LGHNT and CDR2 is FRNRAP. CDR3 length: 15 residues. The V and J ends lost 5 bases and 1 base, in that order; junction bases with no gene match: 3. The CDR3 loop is CASGTGLAVQETQYF. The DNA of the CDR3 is TGTGCTAGTGGTACGGGACTAGCGGTCCAAGAGACCCAGTACTTC.

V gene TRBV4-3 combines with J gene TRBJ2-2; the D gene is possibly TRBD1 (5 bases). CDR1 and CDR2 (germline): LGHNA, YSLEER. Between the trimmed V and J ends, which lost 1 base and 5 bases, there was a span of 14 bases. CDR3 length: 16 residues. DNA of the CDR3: TGCGCCAGCAGCCAAGTTGCAGGGCACAGGACCGGGGAGCTGTTTTTT. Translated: CASSQVAGHRTGELFF.

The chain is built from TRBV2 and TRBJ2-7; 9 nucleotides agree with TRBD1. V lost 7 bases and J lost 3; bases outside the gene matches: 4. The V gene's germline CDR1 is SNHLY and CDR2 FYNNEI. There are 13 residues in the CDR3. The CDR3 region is CASTGTGYYEQYF. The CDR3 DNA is TGTGCCAGCACGGGGACAGGGTACTACGAGCAGTACTTC. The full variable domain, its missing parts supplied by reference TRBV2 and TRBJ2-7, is EPEVTQTPSHQVTQMGQEVILRCVPISNHLYFYWYRQILGQKVEFLVSFYNNEISEKSEIFDDQFSVERPDGSNFTLKIRSTKLEDSAMYFCASTGTGYYEQYFGPGTRLTVT.

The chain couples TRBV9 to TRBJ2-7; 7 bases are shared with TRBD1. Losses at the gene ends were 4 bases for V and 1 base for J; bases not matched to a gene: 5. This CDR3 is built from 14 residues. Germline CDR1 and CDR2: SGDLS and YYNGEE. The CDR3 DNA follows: TGTGCCAGCAGCCCTCGGGACAGATCCTACGAGCAGTACTTC. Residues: CASSPRDRSYEQYF.

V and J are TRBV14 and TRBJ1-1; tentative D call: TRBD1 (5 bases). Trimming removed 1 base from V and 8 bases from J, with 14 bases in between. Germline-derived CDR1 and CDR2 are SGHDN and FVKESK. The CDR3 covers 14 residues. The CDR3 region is CASSQAHSGGEAFF. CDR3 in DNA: TGTGCCAGCAGCCAAGCCCATTCCGGGGGGGAAGCTTTCTTT. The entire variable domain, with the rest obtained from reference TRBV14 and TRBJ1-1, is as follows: EAGVTQFPSHSVIEKGQTVTLRCDPISGHDNLYWYRRVMGKEIKFLLHFVKESKQDESGMPNNRFLAERTGGTYSTLKVQPAELEDSGVYFCASSQAHSGGEAFFGQGTRLTVV.

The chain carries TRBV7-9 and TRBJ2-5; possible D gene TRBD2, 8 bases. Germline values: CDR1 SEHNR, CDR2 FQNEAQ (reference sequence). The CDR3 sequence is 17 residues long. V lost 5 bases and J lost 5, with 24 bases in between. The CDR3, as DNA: TGTGCCAGCAGCCCGGGGACAGCGATTGGCGGGGGGGAGACCCAGTACTTC. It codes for CASSPGTAIGGGETQYF.